A single sample is the source of the 14 T cell receptor beta chains below, sequenced in a study of blood T cells in healthy people across ages. The use of a sample-barcoded 5' primer and a J-beta primer mix characterized a second PCR of about 7 to 12 cycles. TCRdb independently ran MiXCR on the 5' RACE reads; one entry per CDR3 protein. Here the sample spans over 600,000 distinct CDR3 sequences, 40% to 50% being singletons. Sequenced sample: blood. The receptors come from a man older than 75 in good health.

The J gene is TRBJ2-7, the V gene TRBV25-1; TRBD2 matches at 7 bases. The CDR3 covers 13 residues. The V gene end was trimmed by 8 bases and the J gene end by 6 bases; junction bases not matched to a gene: 10. Germline loops: CDR1 MGHDK, CDR2 SYGVNS. The CDR3 coding sequence is TGTGCCAGCCGAGGCGGGGGTAGCGGCGAGCAGTACTTC. Residues: CASRGGGSGEQYF.

This chain uses TRBV6-1 with TRBJ2-3; the D gene is possibly TRBD2 (6 bases). Germline values: CDR1 MNHNS, CDR2 SASEGT. This CDR3 region has 16 residues. V was pared by 1 base and J by 0 bases, with 11 bases between. The CDR3 DNA follows: TGTGCCAGCAGTGAAGTTGGAGGGGCTAGCACAGATACGCAGTATTTT. Translated: CASSEVGGASTDTQYF.

The table lists this clonotype with many counts. The V and J genes are TRBV5-1 and TRBJ2-1; 9 bases are a match to TRBD2. There are 16 residues in the CDR3. The V segment lost 0 bases and the J segment 5 bases; nucleotides outside the gene matches: 6. The germline CDR1 and CDR2 sequences are SGHRS and YFSETQ. The CDR3 loop reads CASSLDAGGKNNEQFF. CDR3 in DNA: TGCGCCAGCAGCTTGGATGCGGGAGGGAAAAACAATGAGCAGTTCTTC.

The chain is built from TRBV6-1 and TRBJ1-5; 10 nucleotides line up with TRBD1. Germline CDR1 is MNHNS and CDR2 is SASEGT. The CDR3 consists of 17 residues. V dropped 5 bases and J dropped 2; count of bases not matched to a gene: 9. For the CDR3, the DNA is TGTGCCAGCAGTCCGCGACAGGGGGCGGGTCGCAATCAGCCCCAGCATTTT. Protein: CASSPRQGAGRNQPQHF.

This rearrangement joins TRBV6-1 to TRBJ2-2; 14 positions agree with TRBD2. The junction had 14 bases not matched to a gene; V was cut back by 6 bases and J by 5 bases. The CDR3 has 19 residues. Germline CDR1 MNHNS, CDR2 SASEGT. CDR3 protein: CASRSVGGLAGDRTGELFF. CDR3 sequence (DNA): TGTGCCAGCAGATCCGTCGGGGGACTAGCGGGAGATAGGACCGGGGAGCTGTTTTTT.

The rearrangement joins TRBV29-1 to TRBJ1-2; no clear D gene. Germline V gene data show CDR1 as SQVTM and CDR2 as ANQGSEA. The CDR3 spans 11 residues. V was cut by 7 bases and J by 8 bases, with 14 bases left in between. The CDR3 loop reads CSALEGAGYTF. For the CDR3, the DNA is TGCAGCGCCCTAGAGGGCGCGGGCTACACCTTC. The full variable domain, rest sourced from reference TRBV29-1 and TRBJ1-2, is SAVISQKPSRDICQRGTSLTIQCQVDSQVTMMFWYRQQPGQSLTLIATANQGSEATYESGFVIDKFPISRPNLTFSTLTVSNMSPEDSSIYLCSALEGAGYTFGSGTRLTVV.

The genes are TRBV12-3 or TRBV12-4 and TRBJ2-7; D remains ambiguous. The V and J ends lost 5 bases and 0 bases respectively, with 14 bases between them. The CDR3 consists of 15 residues. CDR3 coding DNA: TGTGCCAGCAGTCCTACGCGTCGCGGCTCCTACGAGCAGTACTTC. It specifies CASSPTRRGSYEQYF.

V gene TRBV6-1 combines with J gene TRBJ2-7; tentative D call: TRBD2 (6 bases). CDR3 size: 13 residues. Per germline, CDR1 MNHNS and CDR2 SASEGT. Trimming shortened V by 5 bases and J by 1 base, and 9 bases separated the two germline ends. The CDR3 is CASSWGDSYEQYF. The CDR3 DNA reads TGTGCCAGCAGTTGGGGGGATTCCTACGAGCAGTACTTC.

The chain uses TRBV18 and TRBJ2-1; weak D call: TRBD2 (5 bases). The V gene's germline CDR1 is KGHSH and CDR2 LQKENI. The CDR3 has 15 residues. V lost 0 bases, J lost 0 bases, and 6 bases lay in between. CDR3 in amino acids: CASSPPAVSYNEQFF. CDR3 nucleotides: TGTGCCAGCTCACCACCAGCGGTCTCCTACAATGAGCAGTTCTTC.

This clonotype was picked up a small number of times. The chain couples TRBV7-2 to TRBJ2-7; the D gene is possibly TRBD2 (5 bases). The V gene's germline CDR1 is SGHTA and CDR2 FQGNSA. The CDR3 sequence is 18 residues long. Deletions cut 5 bases from V and 0 bases from J, with 23 bases between. The CDR3 reads CASSPRLLNTPSSYEQYF. In DNA form, the CDR3 reads TGTGCCAGCAGCCCCCGACTACTAAACACCCCGAGCTCCTACGAGCAGTACTTC.

On this clonotype: Germline and junction disagree at one end, which may indicate a read error. The chain couples TRBV7-3 to TRBJ2-3, with D perhaps TRBD2 (6 bases). The CDR3 extends over 14 amino acids. Germline V gene data show CDR1 as SGHTA and CDR2 as FQGTGA. The CDR3 spells CVSSFGGEADTQYF. CDR3 DNA: TGTGTCAGCAGCTTCGGGGGTGAGGCAGATACGCAGTATTTT. Using reference TRBV7-3 and TRBJ2-3 for the parts outside the CDR3, the full variable domain is GAGVSQTPSNKVTEKGKYVELRCDPISGHTALYWYRQSLGQGPEFLIYFQGTGAADDSGLPNDRFFAVRPEGSVSTLKIQRTERGDSAVYLCVSSFGGEADTQYFGPGTRLTVL.

The gene calls are TRBV4-3 and TRBJ2-6; D might be TRBD1 (5 bases). Trimming removed 4 bases at V and 2 bases at J, with 15 bases between. The germline gives CDR1 LGHNA, CDR2 YSLEER. This CDR3 has 17 residues. DNA for the CDR3: TGCGCCAGCAGCCTCCAGAGCATAGGGGCTGGGGCCAACGTCCTGACTTTC. It encodes CASSLQSIGAGANVLTF.

The genes are TRBV5-6 and TRBJ1-1; TRBD1 might be the D (5 bases). Germline CDR1 reads SGHDT; CDR2 reads YYEEEE. The CDR3 length is 17 residues. The V gene lost 0 bases and the J gene lost 1 base, with 16 bases spanning the gap. The CDR3 DNA follows: TGTGCCAGCAGCTTGGTTGCAGGGACCGCTAAGAACACTGAAGCTTTCTTT. It translates to CASSLVAGTAKNTEAFF.

This chain uses TRBV6-5 with TRBJ1-6; 7 nucleotides match TRBD1. The ends lost 1 base at V and 7 bases at J; junction bases unmatched: 19. The CDR3 covers 20 residues. Germline V gene sequence: CDR1 MNHEY, CDR2 SVGAGI. The DNA for the CDR3 is TGTGCCAGCAGTTACTTTCTCTATGGGCCGTCCGGGACAGACAATTCACCCCTCCACTTT. It yields the protein CASSYFLYGPSGTDNSPLHF.